This T cell receptor (beta chain) appears in the sequencing data of a study of regulatory T cells in long-lasting Graves disease. Study observations and caveats: Those with persistent Graves' had less TCR diversity than newly diagnosed patients. Among persistent patients, a larger number of public clonotypes were shared (approximately 3,000) than among newly diagnosed patients (966).

Sample time point: newly diagnosed GD, antithyroid drugs for less than 3 months. PBMC RNA was the source of the TCR library. CDR3 size: 15 residues. J was trimmed by 2 bases and V by 0 bases; bases with no gene match: 5. Germline V gene data show CDR1 as SGDLS and CDR2 as YYNGEE. Construction of TCR beta libraries relied on iRepertoire HTBI primers and on Arm-PCR targeting CDR3 regions. Via MiXCR, TCRdb re-called the multiplex PCR reads, giving one row per CDR3 protein. The top ten clones hold around 20% of a sample with some 350,000 distinct CDR3 sequences, around 15% of them seen once. A few counts support this clonotype. The antigen is unknown. These data were likewise used in another study, on T cells in Graves' hyperthyroidism and ophthalmopathy. That study reports: Each patient was aged 18 to 65 and had newly diagnosed hyperthyroidism of under 2 months' duration. First-round RT-PCR with HTBI primers amplified the TCR CDR3 region.

This material consisted of peripheral blood mononuclear cells (PBMCs), taken at new diagnosis, from a patient treated with antithyroid drugs. The clonotype originates from a woman aged 18-29 years with Graves disease. V is TRBV9 and J is TRBJ2-7; 7 positions match TRBD2. CDR3 amino acids: CASSVGGTTTYEQYF. CDR3 in DNA: TGTGCCAGCAGCGTAGGGGGGACTACCACCTACGAGCAGTACTTC.